The 4 T cell receptor beta chains reported below all come from one sample, sequenced in a study of early T cells in non-severe SARS-CoV-2 infection. TCRdb re-analysed the 5' RACE reads in MiXCR, keeping a single row per CDR3 protein. The sample consists of under 80,000 distinct CDR3 sequences, under 15% of them appearing once. The sequencing sample was made of whole blood. These receptor sequences come from an adult who was a healthcare worker with PCR-confirmed SARS-CoV-2 infection or an uninfected control (not recorded which).

This clonotype was seen many times. The chain joins TRBV5-4 to TRBJ2-5; 7 nucleotides agree with TRBD1. Germline values: CDR1 SGHNT, CDR2 YYREEE (reference sequence). V lost 3 bases, J lost 4 bases, and 6 bases stayed unmatched. The CDR3 sequence is 14 residues long. DNA for the CDR3: TGTGCCAGCAGCTCGCAGGGGGTTTCAGAGACCCAGTACTTC. Its translation: CASSSQGVSETQYF.

This clonotype has a handful of counts. The chain uses TRBV20-1 and TRBJ1-2, with a tentative D call TRBD1 (6 bases). V lost 5 bases and J lost 8, with 15 bases in between. The CDR3 totals 12 residues. Germline lookup yields CDR1 DFQATT and CDR2 SNEGSKA (reference sequence). The CDR3 coding sequence is TGCAGTGCTTTTGACGGGGGCGCGGGCTACACCTTC. It encodes CSAFDGGAGYTF.

This chain connects TRBV20-1 to TRBJ2-3; 8 positions match TRBD2. The CDR3 has 15 residues. Germline loops: CDR1 DFQATT, CDR2 SNEGSKA (reference sequence). With V trimmed by 0 bases and J by 0 bases, 2 bases remained unmatched. CDR3 nucleotide sequence: TGCAGTGCTAGAGATCCTAGCGGGAGCACAGATACGCAGTATTTT. Amino acid sequence: CSARDPSGSTDTQYF.

CDR3 sequence: CSVVPQGREQYF. The CDR3 DNA reads TGCAGCGTTGTCCCCCAAGGGCGGGAGCAGTACTTC. This chain connects TRBV29-1 to TRBJ2-7, with unresolved D. Trimming cost V 4 bases and J 7 bases, with 14 bases left between them. The CDR3 is made up of 12 amino acids. Per the germline V gene, CDR1 is SQVTM and CDR2 is ANQGSEA.